These 21 T cell receptor beta chains share one sample of origin, sequenced in a study of blood T cell repertoires in COVID-19 (dated by TCRdb to 2018 to 2021). Receptor libraries were prepared by the immunoSEQ multiplex PCR assay. The clones in this table, taken by TCRdb from immuneACCESS, are in-frame only. Not every clone is retained; where verified, under half of the shortfall comes from an unresolved V gene, and the cause of the rest is unknown. The sample contains approximately 150,000 clones, roughly nine tenths of them found a single time. 13% of the sample is taken by the ten largest. The sequenced sample consisted of peripheral blood. The receptors derive from a man aged 18 to 30 with COVID-19, enrolled during active disease.

This chain links TRBV14 with TRBJ1-1; 8 nucleotides match TRBD1. This CDR3 is built from 20 residues. V shed 4 bases, J shed 0 bases, and the junction held 19 bases outside the gene matches. CDR1 is SGHDN and CDR2 is FVKESK in the germline V gene. The CDR3 loop reads CASSLNYLGQGRGMNTEAFF. The CDR3 nucleotides read TGTGCCAGCAGCCTTAATTATCTCGGACAGGGTAGGGGTATGAACACTGAAGCTTTCTTT.

The chain couples TRBV7-2 to TRBJ1-5, with 7 bases matching TRBD1. The CDR3 contains 14 residues. CDR1 is SGHTA and CDR2 is FQGNSA in the germline V gene. Unmatched junction bases numbered 5, after V lost 5 bases and J lost 4 bases. DNA for the CDR3: TGTGCCAGCAGCGTCGACAGGGTGAATCAGCCCCAGCATTTT. The encoded protein is CASSVDRVNQPQHF.

The J gene is TRBJ2-1, the V gene TRBV15, with 10 bases that match TRBD2. In germline, CDR1 is LNHNV, CDR2 YYDKDF (reference sequence). Unmatched junction bases numbered 7, after V lost 1 base and J lost 1 base. The CDR3 spans 18 residues. The CDR3 region is CATSRVPSGSISYNEQFF. The CDR3 DNA follows: TGTGCCACCAGCAGAGTTCCTAGCGGGAGTATATCCTACAATGAGCAGTTCTTC.

The gene calls are TRBV28 and TRBJ1-2, with D unclear. Trimming took off 8 bases at V and 8 bases at J, with 21 bases between the two ends. The CDR3 sequence is 14 residues long. Germline lookup yields CDR1 MDHEN and CDR2 SYDVKM. CDR3 sequence: CASGYLEGSRGYTF. The CDR3 nucleotides read TGTGCCAGCGGGTACTTGGAGGGATCACGGGGCTACACCTTC.

Only a few counts were recorded for this clone. The V call is TRBV6-4, the J call TRBJ1-1; no firm D call. Between the trimmed V and J ends, which lost 4 bases and 1 base, there was a span of 7 bases. CDR3 length: 13 residues. In germline, CDR1 is MRHNA, CDR2 SNTAGT. The CDR3 DNA is TGTGCCAGCAGTGCCCAGGAGAACACTGAAGCTTTCTTT. Its translation is CASSAQENTEAFF.

The chain employs TRBV5-6 and TRBJ1-1; 7 bases fit TRBD1. Trimming at V came to 4 bases and at J to 1 base, leaving 1 base not matched to a gene. The CDR3 loop spans 13 amino acids. The germline V gene has CDR1 SGHDT and CDR2 YYEEEE. The CDR3, as DNA: TGTGCCAGCAGCAGACAGGGGAACACTGAAGCTTTCTTT. It specifies CASSRQGNTEAFF.

The chain recombines TRBV10-2 with TRBJ2-2; possible D gene TRBD1, 6 bases. Germline V gene lookup returns CDR1 WSHSY and CDR2 SAAADI. The CDR3 loop spans 13 amino acids. The V end was cut by 7 bases, the J end by 5 bases, with 11 bases between. This CDR3 is CASNLQGTGELFF. CDR3 in DNA: TGCGCCAGCAACTTACAGGGAACCGGGGAGCTGTTTTTT.

The chain has TRBV7-2 and TRBJ1-2; the D is unclear. The germline V and J ends were trimmed by 4 bases and 5 bases, with 14 bases remaining between them. CDR1 and CDR2 (germline): SGHTA, FQGNSA. The CDR3 length is 14 residues. The CDR3, as DNA: TGTGCCAGCAGCTCTTCCTCGGGAGGATATGGCTACACCTTC. Protein product: CASSSSSGGYGYTF.

This chain connects TRBV4-1 to TRBJ2-1, with no clear D. Germline CDR1 is MGHRA and CDR2 is YSYEKL. Trimming stripped 1 base from V and 5 bases from J, with 18 bases between. The CDR3 loop spans 17 amino acids. CDR3: CASSQGRGGARHNEQFF. In DNA, the CDR3 is TGCGCCAGCAGCCAAGGTCGAGGCGGCGCCCGGCACAATGAGCAGTTCTTC.

This clone appeared a single time. The J gene is TRBJ2-5, the V gene TRBV27; perhaps TRBD1 as D (6 bases). CDR1 and CDR2 from the germline V gene are MNHEY and SMNVEV (reference sequence). The CDR3 is 15 amino acids. Trimming pared 4 bases from V and 2 bases from J, leaving 14 bases between. In DNA, the CDR3 is TGTGCCAGCAGTTCGACCTACAGGGAGCAAGAGACCCAGTACTTC. Protein: CASSSTYREQETQYF.

This chain links TRBV18 with TRBJ2-1; 7 bases fit TRBD1. CDR3 length: 15 residues. Germline CDR1 and CDR2: KGHSH and LQKENI. The V segment lost 2 bases and the J segment 7 bases; nucleotides outside the gene matches: 8. As DNA, the CDR3 is TGTGCCAGCTCACCAAATTCGACAGGGAAGAATGAGCAGTTCTTC. Its translation is CASSPNSTGKNEQFF.

J is TRBJ2-7 and V is TRBV28; D perhaps matches TRBD1 (6 bases). The V end lost 8 bases, the J end lost 9 bases, and 14 bases lay between the germline ends. The CDR3 runs 11 residues. Germline CDR1 reads MDHEN; CDR2 reads SYDVKM. The CDR3 DNA reads as TGTGCCAGCGGTACCACAGGGCCGCAGTACTTC. Translating gives CASGTTGPQYF.

The J gene is TRBJ1-2, the V gene TRBV2; a weak D match, TRBD1 (5 bases). Trimming removed 11 bases at V and 0 bases at J, with 10 bases between. The CDR3 is 12 residues long. Germline lookup yields CDR1 SNHLY and CDR2 FYNNEI. CDR3 DNA sequence: TGTGCCGGAAAACAGGCTAACTATGGCTACACCTTC. This codes for CAGKQANYGYTF.

This chain uses TRBV9 with TRBJ2-5; TRBD1 aligns across 11 bases. The CDR3 covers 15 residues. Germline lookup yields CDR1 SGDLS and CDR2 YYNGEE. V shed 3 bases, J shed 6 bases, and the junction held 7 bases outside the gene matches. CDR3 DNA sequence: TGTGCCAGCAGCGCTCCGGGACAGGGGGATCAGACCCAGTACTTC. Protein sequence: CASSAPGQGDQTQYF.

This clone has only one observation. The rearrangement uses TRBV28 and TRBJ1-2, with D perhaps TRBD1 (5 bases). V was shortened by 4 bases and J by 4 bases, with 16 bases between the two germline ends. CDR1 is MDHEN and CDR2 is SYDVKM in the germline V gene. This CDR3 region has 15 residues. The CDR3: CASSSWLGEGYGYTF. In DNA form, the CDR3 reads TGTGCCAGCAGTTCTTGGTTGGGGGAGGGCTATGGCTACACCTTC.

V is TRBV5-1 and J is TRBJ2-3; 11 nucleotides match TRBD2. V lost 7 bases, J lost 2 bases, and 9 bases stayed unmatched. The germline V gene encodes CDR1 SGHRS and CDR2 YFSETQ. The CDR3 loop spans 16 amino acids. CDR3 residues: CASATSGSGPTDTQYF. In DNA, the CDR3 is TGCGCCAGCGCAACTAGCGGGAGTGGCCCCACAGATACGCAGTATTTT.

The chain employs TRBV11-2 and TRBJ2-4, with D possibly TRBD2 on 5 matching bases. The germline V and J ends were trimmed by 5 bases and 5 bases, with 16 bases remaining between them. Germline lookup yields CDR1 SGHAT and CDR2 FQNNGV. This CDR3 has 15 amino acids. CDR3 coding DNA: TGTGCCAGCAGCGACTGGAGAGGGCAGGAAAACATTCAGTACTTC. Encoded protein: CASSDWRGQENIQYF.

The chain is built from TRBV18 and TRBJ1-1; D remains ambiguous. There are 15 residues in the CDR3. The germline gives CDR1 KGHSH, CDR2 LQKENI. V lost 2 bases to trimming and J lost 4 bases, with 14 bases between them. CDR3 protein: CASSPRSWESTEAFF. CDR3 DNA sequence: TGTGCCAGCTCACCAAGATCATGGGAGAGCACTGAAGCTTTCTTT.

The J gene is TRBJ2-7, the V gene TRBV28; 8 nucleotides agree with TRBD2. CDR3 length: 14 residues. The ends lost 5 bases at V and 3 bases at J; junction bases unmatched: 6. The V gene's germline CDR1 is MDHEN and CDR2 SYDVKM. CDR3 protein: CASSLELAGYEQYF. In nucleotides, the CDR3 is TGTGCCAGCAGTCTGGAGCTAGCGGGCTACGAGCAGTACTTC.

The chain combines TRBV7-2 with TRBJ1-2; TRBD1 matches at 8 bases. Losses at the gene ends were 4 bases for V and 4 bases for J; bases not matched to a gene: 5. Germline V gives CDR1 SGHTA, CDR2 FQGNSA. The CDR3 is 14 residues long. The DNA of the CDR3 is TGTGCCAGCAGCTATATGGGACAGGTCTATGGCTACACCTTC. The encoded protein is CASSYMGQVYGYTF.

The CDR3 DNA reads TGTGCCAGCAGCCGGGGGGGGTCCCCCTACGAGCAGTACTTC. Its translation: CASSRGGSPYEQYF. This chain uses TRBV14 with TRBJ2-7; 7 bases are a match to TRBD2. J gave up 2 bases and V 4 bases, and 5 bases lay outside the gene matches. Germline V gene sequence: CDR1 SGHDN, CDR2 FVKESK. The CDR3 is made up of 14 amino acids. Full variable domain (remainder filled in from reference TRBV14 and TRBJ2-7): EAGVTQFPSHSVIEKGQTVTLRCDPISGHDNLYWYRRVMGKEIKFLLHFVKESKQDESGMPNNRFLAERTGGTYSTLKVQPAELEDSGVYFCASSRGGSPYEQYFGPGTRLTVT.